This TCR beta chain is drawn from a study of shared clonotypes between healthy human individuals. All donors qualified as healthy HIV-negative adults and had experienced no recent acute infections or vaccinations. Nashville, Tennessee was home to all donors, who were Caucasian adults. Researchers divided each subset's genomic DNA evenly across several immunoSEQ plates. Sequencing used immunoSEQ multiplex PCR; TCRdb keeps in-frame clones, though not all of them. This table has a few hundred thousand clones, 79% appearing once. Source material: PBMCs. This clonotype was sampled from a woman aged 35 to 49 in good health. Some clones in this sample may be carry-over from other donors' samples.

DNA of the CDR3: TGTGCCAGCAGCCGAGTAGAATTTCGGGGGAAGGATGGCTACACCTTC. As protein: CASSRVEFRGKDGYTF. The chain carries TRBV7-9 and TRBJ1-2, with a tentative D call TRBD1 (5 bases). V was clipped by 5 bases and J by 6 bases, with 22 bases between them. This CDR3 has 16 residues. Germline loops: CDR1 SEHNR, CDR2 FQNEAQ (reference sequence).